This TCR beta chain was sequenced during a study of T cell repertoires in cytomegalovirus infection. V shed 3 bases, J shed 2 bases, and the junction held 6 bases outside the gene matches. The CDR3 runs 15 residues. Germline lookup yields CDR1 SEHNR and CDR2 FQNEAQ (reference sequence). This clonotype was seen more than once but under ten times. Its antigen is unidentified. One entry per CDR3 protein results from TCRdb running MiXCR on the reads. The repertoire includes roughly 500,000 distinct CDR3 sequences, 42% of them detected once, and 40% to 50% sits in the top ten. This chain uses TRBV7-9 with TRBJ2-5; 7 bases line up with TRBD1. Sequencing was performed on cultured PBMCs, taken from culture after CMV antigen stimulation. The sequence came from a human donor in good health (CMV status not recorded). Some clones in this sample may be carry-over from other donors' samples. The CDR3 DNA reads TGTGCCAGCAGCTTTACACTGGGACAGCAAGAGACCCAGTACTTC. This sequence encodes CASSFTLGQQETQYF.